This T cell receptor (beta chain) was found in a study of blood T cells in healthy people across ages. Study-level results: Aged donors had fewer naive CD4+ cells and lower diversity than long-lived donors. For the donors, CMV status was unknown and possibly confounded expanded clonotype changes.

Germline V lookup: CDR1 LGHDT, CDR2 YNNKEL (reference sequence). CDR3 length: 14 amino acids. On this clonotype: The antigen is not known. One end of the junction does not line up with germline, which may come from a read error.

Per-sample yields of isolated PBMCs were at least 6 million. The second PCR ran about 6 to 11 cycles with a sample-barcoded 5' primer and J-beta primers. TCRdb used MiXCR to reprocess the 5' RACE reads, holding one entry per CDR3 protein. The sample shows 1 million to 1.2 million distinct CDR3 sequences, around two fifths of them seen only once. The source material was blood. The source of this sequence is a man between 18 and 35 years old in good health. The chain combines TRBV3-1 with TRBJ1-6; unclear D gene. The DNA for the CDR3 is TGTGCCAGCAGCCAATCCGGGGTTGGCTCACCCCCCCACTTT. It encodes CASSQSGVGSPPHF.